These 29 T cell receptor beta chains originate from one sample sequenced in a study of T cells in Graves' hyperthyroidism and ophthalmopathy. Amplified TCR beta CDR3 regions derived from RNA transcripts. Researchers ran a first-round RT-PCR on the TCR CDR3 using the HTBI primer set. TCRdb analysed the multiplex PCR reads with MiXCR anew, one entry per CDR3 protein. The repertoire holds fewer than 500,000 distinct CDR3 sequences, with about 14% as singletons. The source material was blood. These receptors were collected from a man in his thirties or forties with Graves' hyperthyroidism that later progressed to Graves' ophthalmopathy.

This clonotype was counted many times. CDR3: CAIRAEGQPNSPLHF. In DNA form, the CDR3 reads TGTGCCATCAGGGCAGAGGGACAGCCTAATTCACCCCTCCACTTT. The rearrangement joins TRBV10-3 to TRBJ1-6; 7 positions agree with TRBD1. The CDR3 has 15 residues. The germline CDR1 and CDR2 sequences are ENHRY and SYGVKD. Trimming took 6 bases from V and 6 from J; bases not matched to a gene: 8.

This clonotype was detected a few times. This sequence joins TRBV7-3 and TRBJ2-7; 10 nucleotides line up with TRBD2. Germline CDR1 is SGHTA and CDR2 is FQGTGA. CDR3 length: 14 amino acids. V gave up 5 bases and J gave up 7 bases; unmatched junction bases: 8. The CDR3 reads CASSPSGGASEQYF. CDR3 nucleotide sequence: TGTGCCAGCAGCCCCAGCGGGGGGGCCTCGGAGCAGTACTTC. Full variable domain (remainder filled in from reference TRBV7-3 and TRBJ2-7): GAGVSQTPSNKVTEKGKYVELRCDPISGHTALYWYRQSLGQGPEFLIYFQGTGAADDSGLPNDRFFAVRPEGSVSTLKIQRTERGDSAVYLCASSPSGGASEQYFGPGTRLTVT.

This clonotype was seen ten or more times. The chain joins TRBV2 to TRBJ2-1; 7 positions match TRBD2. Germline values: CDR1 SNHLY, CDR2 FYNNEI. The ends lost 4 bases at V and 4 bases at J; junction bases unmatched: 7. The CDR3 runs 15 residues. Here the CDR3 DNA reads TGTGCCAGCAGTGCTATGCTGGGGGGGTACAATGAGCAGTTCTTC. Protein product: CASSAMLGGYNEQFF. The whole variable domain, filled in from reference TRBV2 and TRBJ2-1, reads EPEVTQTPSHQVTQMGQEVILRCVPISNHLYFYWYRQILGQKVEFLVSFYNNEISEKSEIFDDQFSVERPDGSNFTLKIRSTKLEDSAMYFCASSAMLGGYNEQFFGPGTRLTVL.

This clonotype was detected many times. The chain joins TRBV3-1 to TRBJ2-5; weak D call: TRBD2 (6 bases). V was clipped by 4 bases and J by 5 bases, with 14 bases between them. Germline loops: CDR1 LGHDT, CDR2 YNNKEL (reference sequence). The CDR3 extends over 14 amino acids. The CDR3 is CASSLRREDETQYF. DNA for the CDR3: TGTGCCAGCAGCCTACGTAGGGAGGACGAGACCCAGTACTTC.

This clonotype has more than one count but fewer than ten. V usage is TRBV7-9 and J usage is TRBJ2-1; D is perhaps TRBD2 (6 bases). The germline V and J ends were trimmed by 1 base and 4 bases, with 11 bases remaining between them. The germline CDR1 and CDR2 sequences are SEHNR and FQNEAQ (reference sequence). CDR3 length equals 15 residues. The CDR3 nucleotides are TGTGCCAGCAGCTTAGTCATCGGGAGATACAATGAGCAGTTCTTC. Its translation: CASSLVIGRYNEQFF.

The chain carries TRBV6-5 and TRBJ1-1; D is unclear. Germline-derived CDR1 and CDR2 are MNHEY and SVGAGI. V lost 1 base and J 5 bases, leaving 17 bases between the germline ends. The CDR3 is made up of 16 amino acids. The CDR3 sequence: CASSYFKGSQGTEAFF. The CDR3 region has the DNA TGTGCCAGCAGTTACTTTAAGGGATCCCAAGGGACTGAAGCTTTCTTT.

This clonotype was seen repeatedly, ten times or more. The chain employs TRBV28 and TRBJ1-3, with 7 bases lining up with TRBD1. J lost 1 base, V lost 1 base, and 4 bases had no gene match. CDR3 length: 16 amino acids. CDR1 MDHEN and CDR2 SYDVKM come from the germline V gene. The CDR3 loop is CASSLYPTGSGNTIYF. The DNA of the CDR3 is TGTGCCAGCAGTTTATACCCGACAGGGTCTGGAAACACCATATATTTT.

The chain combines TRBV7-2 with TRBJ1-1, with TRBD1 as a possible D gene (5 bases). Trimming left V 5 bases short and J 0 bases short, with 13 bases between. The CDR3 totals 15 residues. Germline assignment: CDR1 SGHTA and CDR2 FQGNSA. Written as DNA, the CDR3 is TGTGCCAGCAGCCCATACCAGGGAATGAACACTGAAGCTTTCTTT. This sequence encodes CASSPYQGMNTEAFF.

This clonotype was observed many times. The chain carries TRBV20-1 and TRBJ2-7; D not certain. The CDR3 loop spans 12 amino acids. V was cut by 3 bases and J by 2 bases, with 8 bases left in between. The germline V gene has CDR1 DFQATT and CDR2 SNEGSKA (reference sequence). CDR3 coding DNA: TGCAGTGCTAGGGCGCTAGCCTACGAGCAGTACTTC. This translates into CSARALAYEQYF.

The chain has TRBV20-1 and TRBJ1-2, with a tentative D call TRBD1 (6 bases). The germline V gene encodes CDR1 DFQATT and CDR2 SNEGSKA (reference sequence). V lost 5 bases and J lost 3, with 10 bases in between. CDR3 length equals 12 residues. CDR3 in amino acids: CSAAQGHYGYTF. As DNA, the CDR3 is TGCAGTGCTGCCCAGGGGCACTATGGCTACACCTTC.

The sample holds many counts of this clonotype. A much more abundant neighbour one base away suggests this may be a read error. The gene calls are TRBV12-3 or TRBV12-4 and TRBJ1-1; D may be TRBD1 (5 bases). The CDR3 is 15 residues long. Trimming removed 6 bases from V and 3 bases from J, with 17 bases in between. The CDR3 loop reads CASSGDAGMDTEAFF. The DNA of the CDR3 is TGTGCCAGCAGCGGGGACGCGGGTATGGACACTGAAGCTTTCTTT.

This clonotype was counted many times. This chain connects TRBV6-1 to TRBJ2-7; no clear D gene. The CDR3 contains 15 residues. From germline, CDR1 is MNHNS and CDR2 SASEGT. V lost 1 base to trimming and J lost 0 bases, with 10 bases between them. CDR3 region: CASSEEDSGSYEQYF. The CDR3 DNA reads as TGTGCCAGCAGTGAAGAAGACTCCGGCTCCTACGAGCAGTACTTC.

This clonotype came up many times. The J gene is TRBJ2-3, the V gene TRBV20-1; D possibly matches TRBD1 or TRBD2 (5 bases each). Germline V gene data show CDR1 as DFQATT and CDR2 as SNEGSKA (reference sequence). Trimming shortened V by 3 bases and J by 3 bases, and 10 bases separated the two germline ends. This CDR3 has 13 amino acids. The CDR3 sequence: CSARGVSTDTQYF. As DNA, the CDR3 is TGCAGTGCTAGGGGGGTTAGTACAGATACGCAGTATTTT.

The chain has TRBV28 and TRBJ1-5, with 7 bases aligning to TRBD1. CDR1 is MDHEN and CDR2 is SYDVKM in the germline V gene. J lost 5 bases, V lost 3 bases, and 7 bases had no gene match. This CDR3 is 15 amino acids long. CDR3 sequence (DNA): TGTGCCAGCAGTTTGCCCGGGACAGTATATCAGCCCCAGCATTTT. Translation gives CASSLPGTVYQPQHF. Looking up the rest from reference TRBV28 and TRBJ1-5 gives the full variable domain: DVKVTQSSRYLVKRTGEKVFLECVQDMDHENMFWYRQDPGLGLRLIYFSYDVKMKEKGDIPEGYSVSREKKERFSLILESASTNQTSMYLCASSLPGTVYQPQHFGDGTRLSIL.

This clonotype has at least ten counts. The J gene is TRBJ2-1, the V gene TRBV11-2; TRBD1 matches 7 bases. Germline V gene lookup returns CDR1 SGHAT and CDR2 FQNNGV. The CDR3 is 13 amino acids. V was pared by 5 bases and J by 7 bases, with 5 bases of the junction left unmatched. CDR3 sequence reads: CASSPGQPNEQFF. The CDR3, as DNA: TGTGCCAGCAGCCCGGGACAGCCTAATGAGCAGTTCTTC.

This clonotype was observed a handful of times. The chain combines TRBV6-6 with TRBJ1-1; D not resolved. V lost 0 bases to trimming and J lost 6 bases, with 8 bases between them. The CDR3 has 13 amino acids. Germline V gene data show CDR1 as MNHNY and CDR2 as SVGAGI (reference sequence). This chain's CDR3 is CASSYSNPAEAFF. CDR3 bases: TGTGCCAGCAGTTACTCGAACCCCGCTGAAGCTTTCTTT.

This clonotype was counted at least ten times. The chain is built from TRBV11-2 and TRBJ2-1; D gene uncertain. The germline V and J ends were trimmed by 1 base and 0 bases, with 7 bases remaining between them. The CDR3 spans 15 residues. The V gene's germline CDR1 is SGHAT and CDR2 FQNNGV. The CDR3 reads CASSLARNSYNEQFF. In nucleotides, the CDR3 is TGTGCCAGCAGCTTAGCCAGGAACTCCTACAATGAGCAGTTCTTC.

This clonotype was seen many times. V is TRBV5-1 and J is TRBJ2-1; D is unresolved. The ends were cut back, 0 bases at V and 5 bases at J, with 3 bases in the middle. From germline, CDR1 is SGHRS and CDR2 YFSETQ. The CDR3 runs 12 residues. CDR3 sequence (DNA): TGCGCCAGCAGCTTGGCCGACAATGAGCAGTTCTTC. Translated, it gives CASSLADNEQFF.

There are a few counts of this clonotype. The V call is TRBV29-1, the J call TRBJ2-4; 8 nucleotides align to TRBD1. This CDR3 comprises 14 residues. The V gene end was trimmed by 5 bases and the J gene end by 2 bases; junction bases not matched to a gene: 5. Germline V gene data show CDR1 as SQVTM and CDR2 as ANQGSEA. The CDR3 is CSVSGGFSKNIQYF. The CDR3 nucleotides read TGCAGCGTTTCAGGGGGCTTTTCCAAAAACATTCAGTACTTC.

This clonotype was recorded many times. The chain has TRBV27 and TRBJ1-6; D may be TRBD1 (6 bases). This CDR3 is 15 amino acids long. V dropped 1 base and J dropped 10 bases, with 14 bases sitting between them. Germline assignment: CDR1 MNHEY and CDR2 SMNVEV (reference sequence). This CDR3 reads CASSLLGRGQSPLHF. The CDR3 bases are TGTGCCAGCAGTTTATTGGGCAGGGGTCAGTCACCCCTCCACTTT.

The V call is TRBV28, the J call TRBJ2-4; 9 nucleotides line up with TRBD2. After removal of 7 bases from V and 8 bases from J, the junction contained 15 bases not matched to a gene. CDR3 length: 16 residues. CDR1 and CDR2 (germline): MDHEN, SYDVKM. The chain's CDR3 is CASNVGGAGGLDIQYF. The DNA of the CDR3 is TGTGCCAGCAATGTTGGGGGAGCGGGGGGTTTGGACATTCAGTACTTC.

This clonotype came up a few times. The chain recombines TRBV9 with TRBJ2-1, with a possible D match to TRBD1 (6 bases). Germline CDR1 and CDR2: SGDLS and YYNGEE. V gave up 4 bases and J gave up 4 bases, with 15 bases separating them. This CDR3 is built from 15 residues. CDR3 amino acids: CASSPRTALYNEQFF. Written as DNA, the CDR3 is TGTGCCAGCAGCCCTCGGACAGCCCTTTACAATGAGCAGTTCTTC.

This clonotype was observed a handful of times. V gene TRBV12-3 or TRBV12-4 combines with J gene TRBJ2-7, with D possibly TRBD1 on 5 matching bases. The length of the CDR3 is 13 residues. V lost 4 bases and J 9 bases, leaving 16 bases between the germline ends. CDR3 in amino acids: CASSSTSDKPQYF. As DNA, the CDR3 is TGTGCCAGCAGTTCCACCTCGGACAAACCGCAGTACTTC.

This clonotype was counted ten times or more. The chain joins TRBV11-3 to TRBJ1-1; TRBD1 aligns across 9 bases. The V segment lost 5 bases and the J segment 0 bases; nucleotides outside the gene matches: 13. CDR3 length: 18 residues. Germline CDR1 is SGHNT and CDR2 is YENEEA. This CDR3 reads CASSPGQGRQHMNTEAFF. The CDR3 DNA follows: TGTGCCAGCAGCCCGGGACAGGGCCGGCAACACATGAACACTGAAGCTTTCTTT.

With regard to this clonotype: Given a much more abundant clone one base away, this may be a read error. The V and J genes are TRBV28 and TRBJ1-1, with TRBD1 as a possible D gene (5 bases). CDR1 MDHEN and CDR2 SYDVKM come from the germline V gene. This CDR3 has 15 amino acids. CDR3 coding DNA: TGTGCCAGCAGTTTACAGGGCCGTATGAACACTGAAGCTTCCTTT. This translates into CASSLQGRMNTEASF.

As concerns this clonotype: One end of the junction fails to match germline, which may point to a read error. V is TRBV6-1 and J is TRBJ1-2; TRBD1 aligns across 9 bases. CDR1 and CDR2 from the germline V gene are MNHNS and SASEGT. The CDR3 runs 16 residues. The CDR3 loop reads CASIEHRDRDPGGYTF. The CDR3 DNA reads as TGTGCCAGCATTGAACACCGGGACAGGGATCCGGGGGGCTACACCTTC.

The table lists this clonotype with many counts. This chain connects TRBV5-1 to TRBJ1-6; TRBD1 matches 8 bases. Germline CDR1 reads SGHRS; CDR2 reads YFSETQ. With V trimmed by 3 bases and J by 8 bases, 13 bases remained unmatched. This CDR3 is 17 amino acids long. The CDR3 region has the DNA TGCGCCAGCAGCTCAAATCACAGGGGGTCTCGAGATTCACCCCTCCACTTT. Its protein product is CASSSNHRGSRDSPLHF.

This chain uses TRBV18 with TRBJ2-2; weak D call: TRBD1 (5 bases). Germline CDR1 and CDR2: KGHSH and LQKENI. This CDR3 contains 15 residues. V was trimmed by 2 bases and J by 1 base, leaving 8 bases between them. CDR3 in amino acids: CASSPSQGNTGELFF. In DNA, the CDR3 is TGTGCCAGCTCACCATCGCAGGGGAACACCGGGGAGCTGTTTTTT.

There are many counts of this clonotype. This CDR3 is CASSLWGAVNSPLHF. The CDR3 nucleotides read TGTGCCAGCAGCTTATGGGGGGCCGTAAATTCACCCCTCCACTTT. The chain carries TRBV11-2 and TRBJ1-6; D might be TRBD1 (6 bases). The length of the CDR3 is 15 residues. V gave up 2 bases and J gave up 7 bases, with 12 bases separating them. CDR1 SGHAT and CDR2 FQNNGV come from the germline V gene.